This note documents a single T cell receptor beta chain sequence. Its cognate antigen is unknown. Every subset's genomic DNA went evenly onto several immunoSEQ plates. The table came from immunoSEQ multiplex PCR; TCRdb's copy has only in-frame clones and leaves some out. The repertoire has about 470,000 clones, 79% of them found once; the top ten carry around 13%. This entry belongs to a study of shared clonotypes between healthy human individuals. V shed 2 bases and J shed 8 bases, with 13 bases lying between them. Germline lookup yields CDR1 SGHVS and CDR2 FNYEAQ. This CDR3 contains 15 residues. Overall study results and limits: Only blood underwent sampling, and tissue repertoires likely differ.

The material sequenced was PBMCs. The receptor comes from a woman between 40 and 50 years old in good health. Some clones in this sample may be carry-over from other donors' samples. The V gene is TRBV7-6, the J gene TRBJ1-6; D is perhaps TRBD1 (6 bases). The CDR3 reads CASSLSGANDSPLHF. As DNA, the CDR3 is TGTGCCAGCAGCTTATCAGGGGCGAATGATTCACCCCTCCACTTT.